These T cell receptor beta chains were read from a single sample in a study of T cell changes during pregnancy in multiple sclerosis. Here immunoSEQ multiplex PCR was the method, and the copy in TCRdb shows in-frame clones only, minus some. The profile shows approximately 66,000 clones, roughly 92% of them singletons. The sample in question was peripheral blood, obtained in the third trimester of pregnancy. These receptors all stem from a female donor in good health, enrolled as a control in a pregnancy study. Both conserved end residues are part of each CDR3. Each record gives: D gene, clone size, CDR3 length, J gene, V gene, CDR3 DNA, CDR3 protein. The D gene is left open where the match is weak. The size entry is marked missing in some rows and otherwise reads once, few, many or a size class.

>-|-|14|TRBJ2-1|TRBV6-5
TGTGCCAGCAGTTACTCGAAACGGTACAATGAGCAGTTCTTC
CASSYSKRYNEQFF
>TRBD2|-|14|TRBJ2-7|TRBV4-2
TGTGCCAGCAGCCAAGGGGAGGGCGGGTACGAGCAGTACTTC
CASSQGEGGYEQYF
>TRBD1|-|13|TRBJ2-7|TRBV28
TGTGCCAGCAGTTGGACAGGACCCTACGAGCAGTACTTC
CASSWTGPYEQYF
>-|-|16|TRBJ2-7|TRBV9
TGTGCCAGCAGCGCTACGGGAGGGGGCGCGGGCTACGAGCAGTACTTC
CASSATGGGAGYEQYF
>TRBD1|-|15|TRBJ1-2|TRBV2
TGTGCCAGCATGGGACAGCTGGCCACAAAGCCTGGCTACACCTTC
CASMGQLATKPGYTF
>-|-|15|TRBJ2-7|TRBV14
TGTGCCAGCAGCCAAGCCCTCCGGTCCCCTTACGAGCAGTACTTC
CASSQALRSPYEQYF
>-|-|16|TRBJ2-7|TRBV7-9
TGTGCCAGCAGCTTAGACCGCTCTCTACCCCTTCGCGAGCAGTACTTC
CASSLDRSLPLREQYF
>-|-|14|TRBJ1-4|TRBV7-9
TGTGCCAGCAGCCTCGTGTTAACTAATGAAAAACTGTTTTTT
CASSLVLTNEKLFF
>TRBD2|-|21|TRBJ2-1|TRBV19
TGTGCCAGTAGTATAGTACGGGCTAGCGGGAGGGCCGTAGGGCCCTACAATGAGCAGTTCTTC
CASSIVRASGRAVGPYNEQFF
>TRBD2|-|13|TRBJ2-5|TRBV18
TGTGCCAGCTCACCCATGCGGGGGGAGACCCAGTACTTC
CASSPMRGETQYF
>TRBD2|-|17|TRBJ2-1|TRBV5-1
TGCGCCAGCAGAAACGGACTAGCGGGAGCTAGGAACCATGAGCAGTTCTTC
CASRNGLAGARNHEQFF
>-|-|18|TRBJ2-3|TRBV2
TGTGCCAGCAGTGAAAGGGGGTGGCTAGCGGATAGCACAGATACGCAGTATTTT
CASSERGWLADSTDTQYF
>-|-|14|TRBJ2-7|TRBV28
TGTGCCAGCAGGCCCATGGACAGAACCTACGAGCAGTACTTC
CASRPMDRTYEQYF
>TRBD2|-|16|TRBJ2-1|TRBV10-3
TGTGCCATCAGGGACAGGACTAGCGGGAGGGGTAATGAGCAGTTCTTC
CAIRDRTSGRGNEQFF
>-|few|13|TRBJ1-1|TRBV2
TGTGCCAGCAGTGGACTGCAGAACACTGAAGCTTTCTTT
CASSGLQNTEAFF
>TRBD1|-|13|TRBJ2-3|TRBV5-1
TGCGCCAGCAGGACAGGGGGGGCAGATACGCAGTATTTT
CASRTGGADTQYF
>TRBD2|-|14|TRBJ2-7|TRBV5-1
TGCGCCAGCGGGATGGGACTAGCGGGTTACGAGCAGTACTTC
CASGMGLAGYEQYF
>TRBD2|-|18|TRBJ2-7|TRBV5-6
TGTGCCAGCAGCTTGGGAGGGTGGATAGCGGGAGGGCCCGACGAGCAGTACTTC
CASSLGGWIAGGPDEQYF
>TRBD1|-|14|TRBJ1-1|TRBV11-3
TGTGCCAGCAGCTCACAGGGGGGAAGCACTGAAGCTTTCTTT
CASSSQGGSTEAFF
>-|-|15|TRBJ2-1|TRBV5-8
TGTGCCAGCAGCTTGGGGCAGGGGTCCTACAATGAGCAGTTCTTC
CASSLGQGSYNEQFF
>TRBD2|-|14|TRBJ2-1|TRBV7-2
TGTGCCAGCAGCTTGGGACTAGCTTACAATGAGCAGTTCTTC
CASSLGLAYNEQFF
>TRBD2|-|16|TRBJ2-1|TRBV14
TGTGCCAGCAGCCAAGGACTAGCGGGGCGAATCAATGAGCAGTTCTTC
CASSQGLAGRINEQFF
>-|-|17|TRBJ2-3|TRBV14
TGTGCCAGCAGCCAAGACTCAGGGGTTTGGGGCACAGATACGCAGTATTTT
CASSQDSGVWGTDTQYF
>-|-|10|TRBJ2-7|TRBV28
TGTGCCACGGGGGCCTACGAGCAGTACTTC
CATGAYEQYF
>TRBD2|-|15|TRBJ2-7|TRBV6-5
TGTGCCAGCAGTTACAGGGCGGGAGGGCCCTACGAGCAGTACTTC
CASSYRAGGPYEQYF
>-|once|15|TRBJ2-2|TRBV18
TGTGCCAGCTCACCACCGGCCACGAACACCGGGGAGCTGTTTTTT
CASSPPATNTGELFF
>-|-|11|TRBJ2-7|TRBV20-1
TGCAGTGCTAAAACAGACCACGAGCAGTACTTC
CSAKTDHEQYF
>-|-|11|TRBJ2-5|TRBV19
TGTGCCACCTCGACAGGCCCGACCCAGTACTTC
CATSTGPTQYF
>-|-|11|TRBJ2-3|TRBV18
TGTGCCAGCTCACCAGGAGAGGGGCAGTATTTT
CASSPGEGQYF
>-|many|15|TRBJ2-2|TRBV30
TGTGCCTGGAGTGTACCCACAGGGCACACCGGGGAGCTGTTTTTT
CAWSVPTGHTGELFF
>TRBD1|-|16|TRBJ1-1|TRBV27
TGTGCCAGCAGCCAGTTGGGACAGGGTAAGAACACTGAAGCTTTCTTT
CASSQLGQGKNTEAFF
>TRBD1|-|15|TRBJ1-3|TRBV19
TGTGCCAGTAGTATCGGATCGGCAGGGGGCAACACCATATATTTT
CASSIGSAGGNTIYF
>-|-|12|TRBJ1-1|TRBV30
TGTGCCTGGAGTAAGGGCGGGACTGAAGCTTTCTTT
CAWSKGGTEAFF
>TRBD2|-|15|TRBJ2-1|TRBV7-3
TGTGCCAGCAGCAAAGGACTAGCGGGGGGAAATGAGCAGTTCTTC
CASSKGLAGGNEQFF
>TRBD2|-|16|TRBJ2-3|TRBV11-2
TGTGCCAGCAGCTTAATTAGCGGGGGGGCCACAGATACGCAGTATTTT
CASSLISGGATDTQYF